A selection of T cell receptor beta chains follows, all from one sample in a study of OX40 agonist ivuxolimab in advanced cancers. TCRdb keeps only in-frame clones here, not all; method: immunoSEQ multiplex PCR. The sample carries some 50,000 clones, roughly nine tenths recorded once. This specimen consisted of CD4+ or CD8+ T cells sorted from blood, obtained in a trial of the OX40 agonist ivuxolimab. Source of these receptors: an adult with an advanced solid tumor such as melanoma, head and neck, liver or kidney cancer. Each CDR3 is given without its conserved first and last residue. The order of the fields is CDR3 protein, J gene, D gene, V gene. A D gene is named only where the DNA matches it firmly.

CDR3 protein: ASSQGGQGAYEQY
J gene: TRBJ2-7
D gene: TRBD1
V gene: TRBV4-2

CDR3 protein: ASSVGTGDYEQY
J gene: TRBJ2-7
D gene: TRBD1
V gene: TRBV9

CDR3 protein: ASSRLAGVGEQY
J gene: TRBJ2-5
D gene: TRBD2
V gene: TRBV7-7

CDR3 protein: ASSEVPSRTGELF
J gene: TRBJ2-2
D gene: NA
V gene: TRBV6-1

CDR3 protein: ASSLFRTGANTGELF
J gene: TRBJ2-2
D gene: TRBD1
V gene: TRBV5-5

CDR3 protein: ASSLEGARGDGYT
J gene: TRBJ1-2
D gene: NA
V gene: TRBV11-2

CDR3 protein: SVVIRPGELF
J gene: TRBJ2-2
D gene: NA
V gene: TRBV29-1

CDR3 protein: ASSSKVWTQY
J gene: TRBJ2-5
D gene: NA
V gene: TRBV7-9

CDR3 protein: ATSVGEDEQY
J gene: TRBJ2-7
D gene: NA
V gene: TRBV15

CDR3 protein: ASSLDRVGEQY
J gene: TRBJ2-7
D gene: TRBD1
V gene: TRBV19

CDR3 protein: ATKGVYEQY
J gene: TRBJ2-7
D gene: NA
V gene: TRBV6-6

CDR3 protein: AISESIQEDTEAF
J gene: TRBJ1-1
D gene: NA
V gene: TRBV10-3

CDR3 protein: ASSERGVVYGYT
J gene: TRBJ1-2
D gene: NA
V gene: TRBV6-1

CDR3 protein: ASSPRQGPYEQY
J gene: TRBJ2-7
D gene: TRBD1
V gene: TRBV13

CDR3 protein: ASRKQEWGDGYT
J gene: TRBJ1-2
D gene: NA
V gene: TRBV6-1

CDR3 protein: ASSPTLRRTPYNEQF
J gene: TRBJ2-1
D gene: NA
V gene: TRBV7-8

CDR3 protein: ACSVTSGGPDTQY
J gene: TRBJ2-3
D gene: TRBD2
V gene: TRBV30

CDR3 protein: ATWGQPFYGYT
J gene: TRBJ1-2
D gene: TRBD1
V gene: TRBV27

CDR3 protein: ASSAPGGSSTDTQY
J gene: TRBJ2-3
D gene: TRBD2
V gene: TRBV9

CDR3 protein: ASSLAGGNSFYEQY
J gene: TRBJ2-7
D gene: TRBD1
V gene: TRBV5-5

CDR3 protein: ASSLGLASDEQF
J gene: TRBJ2-1
D gene: NA
V gene: TRBV7-8

CDR3 protein: ASSPEPGPKPNEQF
J gene: TRBJ2-1
D gene: NA
V gene: TRBV7-9

CDR3 protein: ASSFGTGDGLYEQY
J gene: TRBJ2-7
D gene: TRBD1
V gene: TRBV27

CDR3 protein: ASLGANEQF
J gene: TRBJ2-1
D gene: NA
V gene: TRBV11-1

CDR3 protein: SVGGGYT
J gene: TRBJ1-2
D gene: NA
V gene: TRBV29-1

CDR3 protein: ASSEGDRGNTGELF
J gene: TRBJ2-2
D gene: TRBD1
V gene: TRBV9

CDR3 protein: ASSLEAGNYEQY
J gene: TRBJ2-7
D gene: NA
V gene: TRBV5-1

CDR3 protein: ASGQGAGEQY
J gene: TRBJ2-7
D gene: TRBD1
V gene: TRBV6-1

CDR3 protein: ASSYSTGREEKLF
J gene: TRBJ1-4
D gene: NA
V gene: TRBV6-5

CDR3 protein: ASSGSYNEQF
J gene: TRBJ2-1
D gene: NA
V gene: TRBV5-1

CDR3 protein: ASSAGQGRAEAF
J gene: TRBJ1-1
D gene: TRBD1
V gene: TRBV7-2

CDR3 protein: SVVVRGASSLVSPYGYT
J gene: TRBJ1-2
D gene: NA
V gene: TRBV29-1

CDR3 protein: ASSQDRGLGYGYT
J gene: TRBJ1-2
D gene: NA
V gene: TRBV4-2

CDR3 protein: ATSRDRQSYEQY
J gene: TRBJ2-7
D gene: NA
V gene: TRBV15

CDR3 protein: ASSLYSGTSGGTYNEQF
J gene: TRBJ2-1
D gene: TRBD2
V gene: TRBV5-1

CDR3 protein: ASSQGSSTSDFWGYT
J gene: TRBJ1-2
D gene: NA
V gene: TRBV4-1

CDR3 protein: ASSLTGVSVEQF
J gene: TRBJ2-1
D gene: TRBD1
V gene: TRBV27

CDR3 protein: ASRSAVDVEQF
J gene: TRBJ2-1
D gene: NA
V gene: TRBV7-9

CDR3 protein: ATSTFVDSGANVLT
J gene: TRBJ2-6
D gene: NA
V gene: TRBV15

CDR3 protein: ASSYSLGGSLGEQF
J gene: TRBJ2-1
D gene: TRBD2
V gene: TRBV6-5

CDR3 protein: ASSFRQGAGEQY
J gene: TRBJ2-7
D gene: TRBD1
V gene: TRBV7-9

CDR3 protein: ASSFEGDEQF
J gene: TRBJ2-1
D gene: NA
V gene: TRBV7-3

CDR3 protein: ARQASTDTQY
J gene: TRBJ2-3
D gene: NA
V gene: TRBV2

CDR3 protein: ASSYPTGGSGRPHEQY
J gene: TRBJ2-7
D gene: TRBD2
V gene: TRBV28

CDR3 protein: ASSSRDAPLREQY
J gene: TRBJ2-7
D gene: NA
V gene: TRBV7-9